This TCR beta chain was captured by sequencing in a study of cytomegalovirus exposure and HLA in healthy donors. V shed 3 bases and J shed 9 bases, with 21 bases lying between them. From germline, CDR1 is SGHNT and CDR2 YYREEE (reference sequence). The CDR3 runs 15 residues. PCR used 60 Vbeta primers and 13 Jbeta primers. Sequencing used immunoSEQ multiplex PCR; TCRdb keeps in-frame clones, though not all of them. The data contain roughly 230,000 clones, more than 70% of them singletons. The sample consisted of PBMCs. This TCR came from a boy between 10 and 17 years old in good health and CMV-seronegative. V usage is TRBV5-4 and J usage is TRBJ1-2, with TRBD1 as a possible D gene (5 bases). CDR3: CASSSRGGSSGSYTF. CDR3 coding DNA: TGTGCCAGCAGCTCGCGGGGCGGGTCTTCGGGAAGCTACACCTTC.